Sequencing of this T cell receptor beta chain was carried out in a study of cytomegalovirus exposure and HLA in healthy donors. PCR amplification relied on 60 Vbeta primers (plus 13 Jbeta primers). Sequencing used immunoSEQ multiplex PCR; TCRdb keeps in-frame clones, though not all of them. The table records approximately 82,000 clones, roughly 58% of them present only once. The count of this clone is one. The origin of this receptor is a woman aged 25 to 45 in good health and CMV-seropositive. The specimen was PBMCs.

The CDR3 reads CASSEWASGEKLFF. Written as DNA, the CDR3 is TGTGCCAGCAGTGAATGGGCCAGCGGTGAAAAACTGTTTTTT. The chain uses TRBV6-1 and TRBJ1-4; D is unresolved. Germline CDR1 and CDR2: MNHNS and SASEGT. This CDR3 comprises 14 residues. The V and J ends lost 2 bases and 7 bases respectively, with 11 bases between them.